The 31 T cell receptor beta chains below were found in one sample sequenced in a study of beta chain features in type 1 diabetes. TCRB transcripts that were expressed got sequenced, as all of the isolated RNA had been reverse transcribed. This table comes from immunoSEQ multiplex PCR, and its TCRdb copy is limited to in-frame clones, with some not included. This repertoire shows almost 350,000 clones, 20% found once; its top ten account for around 0.044%. The sequenced sample was naive CD4+ T cells from blood. These receptors were taken from a woman in her late teens or twenties in good health.

This clone turned up a few times. The rearrangement uses TRBV4-2 and TRBJ2-3; 12 nucleotides line up with TRBD2. The CDR3 contains 18 residues. Germline lookup yields CDR1 LGHNA and CDR2 YNFKEQ. V gave up 1 base and J gave up 6 bases; unmatched junction bases: 11. The DNA for the CDR3 is TGTGCCAGCAGCCAAGGGAGGAGCTCTAGCGGGGGGGCGGATACGCAGTATTTT. It translates to CASSQGRSSSGGADTQYF.

The V call is TRBV9, the J call TRBJ2-3, with D possibly matching TRBD2 (6 bases). The CDR3 consists of 14 residues. Germline-derived CDR1 and CDR2 are SGDLS and YYNGEE. Between the trimmed V and J ends, which lost 3 bases and 4 bases, there was a span of 12 bases. The CDR3 sequence: CASSDRTIADTQYF. The CDR3 bases are TGTGCCAGCAGCGACAGGACTATTGCAGATACGCAGTATTTT.

This clone was seen a handful of times. The chain links TRBV27 to TRBJ1-2, with 11 bases fitting TRBD1. V lost 3 bases and J lost 5; bases outside the gene matches: 2. This CDR3 is built from 14 residues. The germline V gene has CDR1 MNHEY and CDR2 SMNVEV (reference sequence). CDR3 sequence: CASSFGTGGYGYTF. CDR3 nucleotide sequence: TGTGCCAGCAGTTTCGGGACAGGGGGATATGGCTACACCTTC.

The rearrangement uses TRBV5-4 and TRBJ1-1, with D perhaps matching TRBD1 (6 bases). The length of the CDR3 is 13 residues. V dropped 7 bases and J dropped 1 base, with 11 bases sitting between them. CDR1 is SGHNT, CDR2 YYREEE, per germline (reference sequence). CDR3 sequence reads: CASGPGQNTEAFF. The CDR3, as DNA: TGTGCCAGCGGTCCGGGACAGAACACTGAAGCTTTCTTT.

This clone was counted a few times. The DNA of the CDR3 is TGCGCCAGCAGCCTATCTACAGCGAACACTGAAGCTTTCTTT. Its protein is CASSLSTANTEAFF. The chain has TRBV4-1 and TRBJ1-1; D not resolved. V dropped 4 bases and J dropped 1 base, with 10 bases sitting between them. Germline-derived CDR1 and CDR2 are MGHRA and YSYEKL. The CDR3 loop spans 14 amino acids.

The chain is built from TRBV5-1 and TRBJ1-2; D is unclear. This CDR3 region has 18 residues. From germline, CDR1 is SGHRS and CDR2 YFSETQ. V dropped 4 bases and J dropped 3 bases, with 25 bases sitting between them. The CDR3 sequence is CASSLGPTNAVWDYGYTF. The CDR3 nucleotides are TGCGCCAGCAGCCTCGGCCCGACTAATGCGGTATGGGACTATGGCTACACCTTC.

This clone has a handful of counts. The rearrangement links TRBV7-9 to TRBJ2-2; no reliable D call. V lost 8 bases and J lost 1, with 14 bases in between. CDR3 length equals 15 residues. The germline V gene encodes CDR1 SEHNR and CDR2 FQNEAQ (reference sequence). The CDR3 bases are TGTGCCAGCCCCCCTACTCCCTGGAACACCGGGGAGCTGTTTTTT. It translates to CASPPTPWNTGELFF.

This clone was seen more than once but under ten times. The chain uses TRBV18 and TRBJ1-5; D is possibly TRBD1 (6 bases). CDR3 length: 14 residues. CDR1 and CDR2 (germline): KGHSH, LQKENI. Trimming pared 6 bases from V and 7 bases from J, leaving 16 bases between. Here the CDR3 reads CASSPDRLDQPQHF. CDR3 DNA sequence: TGTGCCAGCTCCCCAGACAGGCTGGACCAGCCCCAGCATTTT.

V gene TRBV28 combines with J gene TRBJ1-5; 9 positions agree with TRBD1. There are 14 residues in the CDR3. Germline CDR1 and CDR2: MDHEN and SYDVKM. V lost 6 bases to trimming and J lost 5 bases; unmatched junction nucleotides: 5. Written as DNA, the CDR3 is TGTGCCAGCAGAACGGGACAGGGATATCAGCCCCAGCATTTT. Translation: CASRTGQGYQPQHF.

This clone has more than one count but fewer than ten. The chain recombines TRBV20-1 with TRBJ2-1; D unresolved. Per germline, CDR1 DFQATT and CDR2 SNEGSKA (reference sequence). Trimming took off 3 bases at V and 8 bases at J, with 5 bases between the two ends. This CDR3 spans 10 amino acids. CDR3 in DNA: TGCAGTGCTAGTGAGTATGAGCAGTTCTTC. It is translated as CSASEYEQFF.

This clone was observed a few times. The rearrangement uses TRBV7-2 and TRBJ2-3, with D perhaps TRBD1 (5 bases). V was clipped by 6 bases and J by 3 bases, with 13 bases between them. The CDR3 is made up of 14 amino acids. CDR1 SGHTA and CDR2 FQGNSA come from the germline V gene. The DNA of the CDR3 is TGTGCCAGCAGAATAGACAGAACGACAGATACGCAGTATTTT. It translates to CASRIDRTTDTQYF. The variable domain in full, completed from reference TRBV7-2 and TRBJ2-3, reads GAGVSQSPSNKVTEKGKDVELRCDPISGHTALYWYRQSLGQGLEFLIYFQGNSAPDKSGLPSDRFSAERTGGSVSTLTIQRTQQEDSAVYLCASRIDRTTDTQYFGPGTRLTVL.

The chain uses TRBV4-2 and TRBJ1-1; D uncertain. Trimming stripped 4 bases from V and 0 bases from J, with 9 bases between. The CDR3 consists of 14 residues. CDR1 is LGHNA, CDR2 YNFKEQ, per germline. CDR3 amino acids: CASSPLAMNTEAFF. Written as DNA, the CDR3 is TGTGCCAGCAGCCCATTGGCAATGAACACTGAAGCTTTCTTT.

The chain employs TRBV30 and TRBJ1-3; 7 positions agree with TRBD1. CDR3 length: 14 residues. Germline lookup yields CDR1 GTSNPN and CDR2 SVGIG (reference sequence). Trimming cost V 1 base and J 4 bases; bases outside gene matches: 4. CDR3 residues: CAWSGRQGGNTIYF. CDR3 sequence (DNA): TGTGCCTGGAGTGGCCGACAGGGAGGAAACACCATATATTTT.

The chain uses TRBV15 and TRBJ1-5; D gene ambiguous. The V gene's germline CDR1 is LNHNV and CDR2 YYDKDF (reference sequence). Trimming removed 1 base at V and 0 bases at J, with 7 bases between. CDR3 size: 15 residues. CDR3 nucleotide sequence: TGTGCCACCAGCAGAGCCGGAGATAGCAATCAGCCCCAGCATTTT. The encoded protein is CATSRAGDSNQPQHF.

There are a few counts of this clone. V usage is TRBV7-9 and J usage is TRBJ1-5; D possibly corresponds to TRBD1 (5 bases). The CDR3 is 16 amino acids. CDR1 is SEHNR and CDR2 is FQNEAQ in the germline V gene (reference sequence). V was pared by 1 base and J by 4 bases, with 14 bases between. CDR3 DNA: TGTGCCAGCAGCTTAGATCGGGGGAGGGGAAATCAGCCCCAGCATTTT. Translated: CASSLDRGRGNQPQHF.

This clone was observed a few times. The chain carries TRBV5-8 and TRBJ2-1; 11 bases are a match to TRBD2. V shed 3 bases, J shed 9 bases, and the junction held 14 bases outside the gene matches. The V gene's germline CDR1 is SGHTS and CDR2 YDEGEE. This CDR3 is 17 amino acids long. CDR3 sequence (DNA): TGTGCCAGCAGCTCGTCGGGACTAGCGGCCACAGGGGGTGAGCAGTTCTTC. Translating gives CASSSSGLAATGGEQFF.

This clone was picked up a small number of times. Other DNA sequences of this sample code for an identical CDR3. This chain uses TRBV30 with TRBJ1-1, with a weak D call TRBD1 (5 bases). Looked up from germline, CDR1 is GTSNPN and CDR2 is SVGIG (reference sequence). CDR3 length: 13 residues. Trimming removed 3 bases at V and 0 bases at J, with 8 bases between. The CDR3 reads CAWRRGMNTEAFF. The CDR3 DNA reads as TGTGCCTGGAGAAGGGGAATGAACACTGAAGCTTTCTTT.

This clone was found a few times. The chain joins TRBV19 to TRBJ2-7, with 12 nucleotides matching TRBD1. Trimming removed 3 bases from V and 2 bases from J; junction bases left unmatched: 5. Germline values: CDR1 LNHDA, CDR2 SQIVND (reference sequence). The CDR3 sequence is 16 residues long. CDR3 sequence: CASSMPRDRGPYEQYF. The CDR3 bases are TGTGCCAGTAGTATGCCCCGGGACAGGGGGCCCTACGAGCAGTACTTC.

This clone was recorded a few times. This chain uses TRBV19 with TRBJ2-2; maybe TRBD1 (6 bases). The CDR3 has 15 amino acids. CDR1 is LNHDA, CDR2 SQIVND, per germline (reference sequence). V lost 5 bases to trimming and J lost 1 base, with 11 bases between them. The CDR3 loop is CASSAGAQNTGELFF. CDR3 coding DNA: TGTGCCAGTAGTGCAGGGGCTCAGAACACCGGGGAGCTGTTTTTT. Looking up the rest from reference TRBV19 and TRBJ2-2 gives the full variable domain: DGGITQSPKYLFRKEGQNVTLSCEQNLNHDAMYWYRQDPGQGLRLIYYSQIVNDFQKGDIAEGYSVSREKKESFPLTVTSAQKNPTAFYLCASSAGAQNTGELFFGEGSRLTVL.

The V and J genes are TRBV19 and TRBJ1-1, with D possibly TRBD1 on 5 matching bases. Per the germline V gene, CDR1 is LNHDA and CDR2 is SQIVND (reference sequence). Trimming removed 4 bases from V and 0 bases from J, with 9 bases in between. The CDR3 has 14 residues. This CDR3 reads CASSTGILNTEAFF. CDR3 nucleotide sequence: TGTGCCAGTAGTACAGGGATATTGAACACTGAAGCTTTCTTT. Drawing the rest from reference TRBV19 and TRBJ1-1, the complete variable domain is DGGITQSPKYLFRKEGQNVTLSCEQNLNHDAMYWYRQDPGQGLRLIYYSQIVNDFQKGDIAEGYSVSREKKESFPLTVTSAQKNPTAFYLCASSTGILNTEAFFGQGTRLTVV.

This clone was counted a few times. The J gene is TRBJ2-5, the V gene TRBV7-2; D possibly corresponds to TRBD1 (5 bases). Germline lookup yields CDR1 SGHTA and CDR2 FQGNSA. Trimming took 1 base from V and 10 from J, leaving 19 bases between them. The CDR3 is 15 amino acids. The CDR3 DNA reads as TGTGCCAGCAGCTTAGTCGGCTCTCCTTTAGGGGACCAGTACTTC. Its protein product is CASSLVGSPLGDQYF. Together with reference TRBV7-2 and TRBJ2-5, the CDR3 gives the full variable domain: GAGVSQSPSNKVTEKGKDVELRCDPISGHTALYWYRQSLGQGLEFLIYFQGNSAPDKSGLPSDRFSAERTGGSVSTLTIQRTQQEDSAVYLCASSLVGSPLGDQYFGPGTRLLVL.

The V and J genes are TRBV2 and TRBJ2-1; D is unclear. Germline V lookup: CDR1 SNHLY, CDR2 FYNNEI. Trimming removed 5 bases at V and 12 bases at J, with 11 bases between. There are 11 residues in the CDR3. The CDR3 nucleotides are TGTGCCAGCAGTCCCGAAACTTCGCAGTTCTTC. Amino acid sequence: CASSPETSQFF.

This chain links TRBV7-2 with TRBJ2-7, with TRBD1 matching 7 bases. Losses at the gene ends were 3 bases for V and 4 bases for J; bases not matched to a gene: 9. Germline V lookup: CDR1 SGHTA, CDR2 FQGNSA. This CDR3 contains 15 residues. For the CDR3, the DNA is TGTGCCAGCAGCTTTACACCGGGACAGAGTTACGAGCAGTACTTC. Translation gives CASSFTPGQSYEQYF.

This clone was detected a few times. V and J are TRBV4-1 and TRBJ1-2, with a tentative D call TRBD1 (6 bases). The germline gives CDR1 MGHRA, CDR2 YSYEKL. V was cut by 0 bases and J by 7 bases, with 9 bases left in between. This CDR3 comprises 13 residues. The CDR3 region has the DNA TGCGCCAGCAGCCAAGATGGGGGCACTGGCTACACCTTC. Translated: CASSQDGGTGYTF.

This clone was seen a handful of times. The rearrangement uses TRBV2 and TRBJ2-5; a possible D gene is TRBD2 (5 bases). Deletions cut 6 bases from V and 5 bases from J, with 16 bases between. In germline, CDR1 is SNHLY, CDR2 FYNNEI. This CDR3 contains 14 residues. CDR3 sequence (DNA): TGTGCCAGCAGCGTCATAGTAGGCGGGGAGACCCAGTACTTC. The encoded protein is CASSVIVGGETQYF.

This clone was seen a handful of times. The chain is built from TRBV14 and TRBJ1-2; 8 nucleotides align to TRBD1. Germline-derived CDR1 and CDR2 are SGHDN and FVKESK. The trim removed 3 bases at V and 0 bases at J, leaving 0 bases unmatched. This CDR3 has 14 residues. The CDR3 nucleotides are TGTGCCAGCAGCCAGGACAGGGCTAACTATGGCTACACCTTC. This encodes CASSQDRANYGYTF.

The J gene is TRBJ2-1, the V gene TRBV7-9, with a weak D call TRBD2 (6 bases). V lost 5 bases to trimming and J lost 4 bases, with 15 bases between them. Germline-derived CDR1 and CDR2 are SEHNR and FQNEAQ (reference sequence). The CDR3 spans 15 residues. The CDR3 coding sequence is TGTGCCAGCAGCCCAATGGGGACTGTGTACAATGAGCAGTTCTTC. It is translated as CASSPMGTVYNEQFF.

This clone appeared a few times. V and J are TRBV29-1 and TRBJ2-3, with unresolved D. In germline, CDR1 is SQVTM, CDR2 ANQGSEA. This CDR3 contains 14 residues. V was trimmed by 2 bases and J by 0 bases, leaving 9 bases between them. CDR3 in DNA: TGCAGCGTTGAATGGCAGTCAAGCACAGATACGCAGTATTTT. It translates to CSVEWQSSTDTQYF.

The CDR3 protein is CASSEAKGLAGVTNEQFF. The CDR3 bases are TGTGCCAGCAGTGAAGCGAAGGGACTAGCGGGAGTCACCAATGAGCAGTTCTTC. The chain has TRBV2 and TRBJ2-1; TRBD2 matches at 14 bases. CDR3 size: 18 residues. Germline-derived CDR1 and CDR2 are SNHLY and FYNNEI. V lost 0 bases to trimming and J lost 6 bases; unmatched junction nucleotides: 7.

The chain joins TRBV9 to TRBJ2-5; 8 bases align to TRBD1. Germline CDR1 and CDR2: SGDLS and YYNGEE. V dropped 4 bases and J dropped 2; count of bases not matched to a gene: 7. This CDR3 comprises 15 residues. The CDR3 loop reads CASSPLGQGQETQYF. Written as DNA, the CDR3 is TGTGCCAGCAGCCCCCTCGGACAGGGACAAGAGACCCAGTACTTC.

This chain joins TRBV5-6 and TRBJ2-5; TRBD1 aligns across 7 bases. The germline V gene encodes CDR1 SGHDT and CDR2 YYEEEE. The CDR3 contains 13 residues. The V and J ends lost 1 base and 4 bases, in that order; junction bases with no gene match: 1. The CDR3 DNA follows: TGTGCCAGCAGCTTGTCAGGGGGAGAGACCCAGTACTTC. The encoded protein is CASSLSGGETQYF.